This TCR beta chain was documented in a study of CD8+ T cells in alopecia areata. As for the study in general: The drug, oral tofacitinib, was given to treated patients at 5 to 10 mg twice daily. Study-wide results and limits: More clonal than normal scalp was lesional scalp, particularly alopecia totalis/universalis.

RNA extraction was followed by reverse transcription into cDNA, which acted as the sequencing template. The assay was immunoSEQ multiplex PCR, and TCRdb's table has in-frame clones only and misses some. The sample yields about 120,000 clones, around two fifths seen once. With regard to this clone: What it binds is not known. A junction end diverges from the germline sequence, so it may reflect a read error.

This CDR3 is built from 16 residues. CDR1 and CDR2 (germline): MNHNS, SASEGT. The material sequenced was CD4+ T cells sorted from blood. The chain joins TRBV6-1 to TRBJ2-7, with 15 bases aligning to TRBD2. The source of this sequence is a human donor with alopecia areata. The CDR3 DNA reads TGTGCCAGCAGAGAAGGACTAGCGGGAGGGTGGTACGAGCAGTACTTC. Amino acids: CASREGLAGGWYEQYF.